A selection of T cell receptor beta chains follows, all from one sample in a study of T cells in Graves' hyperthyroidism and ophthalmopathy. MiXCR, applied by TCRdb to the multiplex PCR reads, yields one record per CDR3 protein. This table holds 500,000 to 750,000 distinct CDR3 sequences, 15% to 17% found once. The sample consisted of blood. The origin of the receptors is a woman under 40 with Graves' hyperthyroidism. CDR3s leave out the opening cysteine and the closing phenylalanine or tryptophan. Each record gives: CDR3 length, V gene, clone size, J gene, CDR3 protein. The size field is filled for only some rows; it gives once, few, many or a size class.

CDR3 length: 14; V gene: TRBV6-1; clone size: many; J gene: TRBJ2-3; CDR3 protein: ASRPPGLAVTDTQY
CDR3 length: 11; V gene: TRBV30; clone size: .; J gene: TRBJ1-2; CDR3 protein: AWSGGGSYGYT
CDR3 length: 13; V gene: TRBV19; clone size: .; J gene: TRBJ1-5; CDR3 protein: ASSSQDRINQPQH
CDR3 length: 15; V gene: TRBV3-1; clone size: many; J gene: TRBJ2-7; CDR3 protein: ASSQAGTGESSYEQY
CDR3 length: 11; V gene: TRBV7-2; clone size: many; J gene: TRBJ1-6; CDR3 protein: ASSLAGDSPLH
CDR3 length: 12; V gene: TRBV30; clone size: .; J gene: TRBJ1-4; CDR3 protein: AWSTGGAEEKLF
CDR3 length: 13; V gene: TRBV6-4; clone size: once; J gene: TRBJ1-5; CDR3 protein: ASRGGRNSNQPQH
CDR3 length: 13; V gene: TRBV14; clone size: many; J gene: TRBJ2-7; CDR3 protein: ASSRRDRVNQEQY
CDR3 length: 15; V gene: TRBV7-9; clone size: .; J gene: TRBJ2-3; CDR3 protein: ASSLASWRGGPDTQY
CDR3 length: 13; V gene: TRBV20-1; clone size: .; J gene: TRBJ1-6; CDR3 protein: SAREPGQNNSPLH
CDR3 length: 12; V gene: TRBV9; clone size: few; J gene: TRBJ1-4; CDR3 protein: ASSSQGSNEKLF
CDR3 length: 12; V gene: TRBV6-1; clone size: many; J gene: TRBJ2-7; CDR3 protein: ASVPSGRNDEQY
CDR3 length: 10; V gene: TRBV7-2; clone size: many; J gene: TRBJ2-3; CDR3 protein: ASSQAENTQY
CDR3 length: 11; V gene: TRBV7-9; clone size: .; J gene: TRBJ2-1; CDR3 protein: ASSSRGDDEQF
CDR3 length: 15; V gene: TRBV4-1; clone size: .; J gene: TRBJ2-2; CDR3 protein: ASSQDFERPNTGELF
CDR3 length: 14; V gene: TRBV18; clone size: few; J gene: TRBJ2-1; CDR3 protein: ASSPPPGLASNEQF
CDR3 length: 11; V gene: TRBV4-1; clone size: few; J gene: TRBJ2-7; CDR3 protein: ASSRYRADEQY
CDR3 length: 11; V gene: TRBV20-1; clone size: few; J gene: TRBJ1-4; CDR3 protein: SASRGETEKLF
CDR3 length: 16; V gene: TRBV5-6; clone size: many; J gene: TRBJ2-7; CDR3 protein: ASSLSKAGGSVMAEQY
CDR3 length: 12; V gene: TRBV5-1; clone size: many; J gene: TRBJ2-7; CDR3 protein: ASSRDSYSYEQY
CDR3 length: 13; V gene: TRBV7-9; clone size: few; J gene: TRBJ2-7; CDR3 protein: ASRPPGQGWDEQY
CDR3 length: 12; V gene: TRBV29-1; clone size: .; J gene: TRBJ2-5; CDR3 protein: SVVRDRVSETQY
CDR3 length: 16; V gene: TRBV20-1; clone size: few; J gene: TRBJ2-1; CDR3 protein: SARTHSRTSGSYNEQF
CDR3 length: 11; V gene: TRBV27; clone size: many; J gene: TRBJ2-7; CDR3 protein: ASSAGADYEQY
CDR3 length: 12; V gene: TRBV18; clone size: many; J gene: TRBJ2-3; CDR3 protein: ASSPLSATDTQY
CDR3 length: 13; V gene: TRBV19; clone size: .; J gene: TRBJ2-1; CDR3 protein: ATTRSGSSRNEQF
CDR3 length: 11; V gene: TRBV10-3; clone size: .; J gene: TRBJ2-2; CDR3 protein: AISEPGWRELF
CDR3 length: 18; V gene: TRBV27; clone size: many; J gene: TRBJ2-7; CDR3 protein: ASSTGTSGRAFRSAYEQY
CDR3 length: 12; V gene: TRBV3-1; clone size: .; J gene: TRBJ2-5; CDR3 protein: ASSLRQAGQTQY
CDR3 length: 12; V gene: TRBV3-1; clone size: many; J gene: TRBJ2-3; CDR3 protein: ASSQSGGTDTQY
CDR3 length: 12; V gene: TRBV7-3; clone size: few; J gene: TRBJ2-1; CDR3 protein: ASSPGRGGNEQF
CDR3 length: 11; V gene: TRBV7-9; clone size: many; J gene: TRBJ2-7; CDR3 protein: ASSSGEWYEQY
CDR3 length: 16; V gene: TRBV2; clone size: many; J gene: TRBJ2-3; CDR3 protein: ASSDTSAFKASTDTQY
CDR3 length: 16; V gene: TRBV9; clone size: .; J gene: TRBJ2-1; CDR3 protein: ASSAPDLTSEAYNEQF
CDR3 length: 15; V gene: TRBV20-1; clone size: many; J gene: TRBJ2-3; CDR3 protein: SASVKERERITDTQY
CDR3 length: 13; V gene: TRBV7-9; clone size: .; J gene: TRBJ2-5; CDR3 protein: ASSPLGIARETQY
CDR3 length: 15; V gene: TRBV6-6; clone size: .; J gene: TRBJ2-1; CDR3 protein: ASSYSGWDSSYNEQF
CDR3 length: 16; V gene: TRBV5-1; clone size: many; J gene: TRBJ1-2; CDR3 protein: ASSPQGDYRISNYGYT
CDR3 length: 12; V gene: TRBV14; clone size: .; J gene: TRBJ2-5; CDR3 protein: ASSRIGSLGTQY
CDR3 length: 12; V gene: TRBV11-3; clone size: many; J gene: TRBJ2-2; CDR3 protein: ASSKYAGNGELF
CDR3 length: 12; V gene: TRBV30; clone size: few; J gene: TRBJ2-7; CDR3 protein: AWKAGGGSYEQY